Below are 31 T cell receptor beta chains sequenced from a single sample in a study of cytomegalovirus exposure and HLA in healthy donors. Data came from immunoSEQ multiplex PCR; TCRdb stores just in-frame clones and leaves some out. This table holds about 70,000 clones, around 94% found once. The sequencing input was PBMCs. The source is a man in his late teens or twenties in good health and CMV-seropositive.

The CDR3 reads CASRRDSDSGANVLTF. The CDR3 DNA reads as TGTGCCAGCCGCAGGGACTCGGACTCTGGGGCCAACGTCCTGACTTTC. The genes are TRBV2 and TRBJ2-6, with a possible D match to TRBD2 (6 bases). The CDR3 extends over 16 amino acids. Germline loops: CDR1 SNHLY, CDR2 FYNNEI. V was trimmed by 8 bases and J by 0 bases, leaving 14 bases between them.

V and J are TRBV4-1 and TRBJ2-7; 12 nucleotides align to TRBD2. V shed 1 base and J 5 bases; nucleotides not matched to a gene: 9. Germline V gives CDR1 MGHRA, CDR2 YSYEKL. There are 17 residues in the CDR3. CDR3 sequence reads: CASSQAELAGGTHEQYF. In DNA form, the CDR3 reads TGCGCCAGCAGCCAAGCCGAACTAGCGGGAGGTACCCACGAGCAGTACTTC.

The rearrangement uses TRBV6-5 and TRBJ1-2; D not certain. V shed 2 bases and J shed 8 bases, with 12 bases lying between them. The CDR3 is 13 residues long. CDR1 and CDR2 from the germline V gene are MNHEY and SVGAGI. CDR3 protein: CASSYLQSGGYTF. In nucleotides, the CDR3 is TGTGCCAGCAGTTACCTCCAGTCGGGGGGCTACACCTTC.

The genes are TRBV13 and TRBJ2-1; D is perhaps TRBD2 (6 bases). Trimming took 1 base from V and 0 from J, leaving 13 bases between them. The CDR3 length is 17 residues. Looked up from germline, CDR1 is PRHDT and CDR2 is FYEKMQ (reference sequence). The CDR3 DNA reads TGTGCCAGCAGCTTAGTCGGGACTGGAAGCTCCTACAATGAGCAGTTCTTC. This translates into CASSLVGTGSSYNEQFF.

This chain connects TRBV7-9 to TRBJ2-7; the match to TRBD2 covers 12 bases. With 4 bases clipped from V and 9 bases from J, the junction kept 10 bases outside the gene matches. Germline V gene data show CDR1 as SEHNR and CDR2 as FQNEAQ (reference sequence). This CDR3 spans 15 amino acids. CDR3 DNA: TGTGCCAGCAGCTCTACCCCCCTAGCGGGAGGGTGGCAGTACTTC. Translating it yields CASSSTPLAGGWQYF.

The rearrangement uses TRBV11-3 and TRBJ2-1; 13 bases align to TRBD2. Germline CDR1 reads SGHNT; CDR2 reads YENEEA. There are 15 residues in the CDR3. The J segment lost 7 bases and the V segment lost 1 base, leaving 1 base of the junction unmatched. The CDR3 sequence is CASSLGTSGRNEQFF. CDR3 coding DNA: TGTGCCAGCAGCTTAGGGACTAGCGGGAGAAATGAGCAGTTCTTC.

This chain links TRBV6-1 with TRBJ1-2, with 9 nucleotides matching TRBD1. J gave up 8 bases and V 3 bases, and 10 bases lay outside the gene matches. Germline V lookup: CDR1 MNHNS, CDR2 SASEGT. The length of the CDR3 is 15 residues. As DNA, the CDR3 is TGTGCCAGCAGTGATGGACACAGGGGGCGGGAGGGCTACACCTTC. Protein sequence: CASSDGHRGREGYTF.

Details on this clone: Its ends do not fully match the called genes, so a read error is possible. This chain joins TRBV7-7 and TRBJ2-2; TRBD2 aligns across 7 bases. The CDR3 is 16 amino acids. Per the germline V gene, CDR1 is SSHAT and CDR2 is FNYEAQ (reference sequence). DNA for the CDR3: TGTGCTAGCAGCTTAGTCCTGGGAGGGCACACCGGGGAGCTGTTTTTT. Protein sequence: CASSLVLGGHTGELFF.

The chain combines TRBV9 with TRBJ2-4, with 7 bases identical to TRBD2. The germline V gene has CDR1 SGDLS and CDR2 YYNGEE. The junction had 9 bases not matched to a gene; V was cut back by 4 bases and J by 11 bases. CDR3 length equals 13 residues. The CDR3 loop reads CASSPTGGTVQYF. CDR3 in DNA: TGTGCCAGCAGCCCAACCGGGGGGACGGTTCAGTACTTC.

The rearrangement joins TRBV6-4 to TRBJ2-1, with TRBD2 as a possible D gene (5 bases). V was trimmed by 5 bases and J by 8 bases, leaving 13 bases between them. Germline CDR1 MRHNA, CDR2 SNTAGT. CDR3 length: 13 amino acids. The CDR3 DNA follows: TGTGCCAGCAGTCGTCTAGCTTCGGATGAGCAGTTCTTC. This gives the protein CASSRLASDEQFF.

The chain couples TRBV28 to TRBJ1-2; 7 positions match TRBD1. The CDR3 has 15 residues. Germline CDR1 is MDHEN and CDR2 is SYDVKM. Trimming removed 6 bases from V and 5 bases from J; junction bases left unmatched: 12. CDR3 in DNA: TGTGCCAGCAGCCAAACCAGACAGGGTTGGTATGGCTACACCTTC. Translation gives CASSQTRQGWYGYTF.

The V gene is TRBV5-1, the J gene TRBJ2-1, with no clear D. V dropped 0 bases and J dropped 2 bases, with 9 bases sitting between them. The CDR3 totals 15 residues. CDR1 is SGHRS, CDR2 YFSETQ, per germline. The CDR3 loop reads CASSLEPGPYNEQFF. CDR3 coding DNA: TGCGCCAGCAGCTTGGAGCCTGGGCCCTACAATGAGCAGTTCTTC.

The chain employs TRBV27 and TRBJ1-2, with 9 bases aligning to TRBD1. CDR1 and CDR2 from the germline V gene are MNHEY and SMNVEV (reference sequence). The CDR3 loop spans 13 amino acids. With V trimmed by 6 bases and J by 4 bases, 3 bases remained unmatched. Here the CDR3 reads CASSPGQGYGYTF. DNA for the CDR3: TGTGCCAGCAGCCCGGGACAGGGCTATGGCTACACCTTC.

The V gene is TRBV7-9, the J gene TRBJ1-1; TRBD1 matches 9 bases. CDR3 length: 15 residues. The V gene end was trimmed by 11 bases and the J gene end by 3 bases; junction bases not matched to a gene: 13. Germline V gene sequence: CDR1 SEHNR, CDR2 FQNEAQ (reference sequence). CDR3 region: CAHLGQGRSDTEAFF. CDR3 DNA: TGTGCCCACCTCGGACAGGGGAGGTCGGACACTGAAGCTTTCTTT.

The chain is built from TRBV5-1 and TRBJ2-5, with TRBD1 as a possible D gene (6 bases). CDR1 is SGHRS and CDR2 is YFSETQ in the germline V gene. The CDR3 extends over 17 amino acids. The V gene lost 0 bases and the J gene lost 3 bases, with 18 bases spanning the gap. The CDR3 nucleotides are TGCGCCAGCAGCTTGGCCGTCACAGGGTCACTGGAAGAGACCCAGTACTTC. This translates into CASSLAVTGSLEETQYF.

The rearrangement uses TRBV28 and TRBJ2-1, with a possible D match to TRBD2 (5 bases). This CDR3 has 16 amino acids. Germline values: CDR1 MDHEN, CDR2 SYDVKM. Trimming took 6 bases from V and 7 from J, leaving 22 bases between them. CDR3 loop: CASRPPAGRRPNEQFF. The CDR3 coding sequence is TGTGCCAGCAGGCCCCCCGCGGGTCGGCGTCCGAATGAGCAGTTCTTC.

The CDR3 DNA reads TGCGCCAGCGGGCCGGGACAGGGAATATACGAGCAGTACTTC. Protein sequence: CASGPGQGIYEQYF. J is TRBJ2-7 and V is TRBV10-1, with TRBD1 matching 9 bases. CDR1 and CDR2 from the germline V gene are WNHNN and SYGVQD (reference sequence). V shed 8 bases, J shed 4 bases, and the junction held 9 bases outside the gene matches. The CDR3 is 14 amino acids.

This chain connects TRBV28 to TRBJ1-5; TRBD1 matches 10 bases. CDR1 MDHEN and CDR2 SYDVKM come from the germline V gene. The CDR3 sequence is 15 residues long. After removal of 6 bases from V and 5 bases from J, the junction contained 7 bases not matched to a gene. As DNA, the CDR3 is TGTGCCAGCAGCACGGACAGGGGGAAGGATCAGCCCCAGCATTTT. This translates into CASSTDRGKDQPQHF. The full variable domain, in which reference TRBV28 and TRBJ1-5 provide the parts outside the CDR3, is DVKVTQSSRYLVKRTGEKVFLECVQDMDHENMFWYRQDPGLGLRLIYFSYDVKMKEKGDIPEGYSVSREKKERFSLILESASTNQTSMYLCASSTDRGKDQPQHFGDGTRLSIL.

The chain combines TRBV15 with TRBJ2-5, with a weak D call TRBD2 (5 bases). Deletions cut 1 base from V and 0 bases from J, with 12 bases between. CDR1 and CDR2 from the germline V gene are LNHNV and YYDKDF (reference sequence). This CDR3 has 16 residues. Written as DNA, the CDR3 is TGTGCCACCAGCAGAGGGGAGTCGGATTACCAAGAGACCCAGTACTTC. Translation: CATSRGESDYQETQYF.

The chain carries TRBV27 and TRBJ2-7; the D gene is possibly TRBD1 (6 bases). Germline V gives CDR1 MNHEY, CDR2 SMNVEV (reference sequence). Between the trimmed V and J ends, which lost 3 bases and 4 bases, there was a span of 10 bases. This CDR3 region has 13 residues. The CDR3 loop reads CASSFRDTYEQYF. CDR3 sequence (DNA): TGTGCCAGCAGTTTTCGGGACACATACGAGCAGTACTTC.

The chain has TRBV16 and TRBJ2-1, with 7 bases that match TRBD1. Germline V gene lookup returns CDR1 KGHSY and CDR2 FQNENV. The J segment lost 10 bases and the V segment lost 4 bases, leaving 7 bases of the junction unmatched. The CDR3 has 13 amino acids. The chain's CDR3 is CASSREGAMEQFF. The CDR3 DNA follows: TGTGCCAGCAGCCGCGAGGGGGCAATGGAGCAGTTCTTC. Combining the CDR3 with reference TRBV16 and TRBJ2-1 gives the whole variable domain GEEVAQTPKHLVRGEGQKAKLYCAPIKGHSYVFWYQQVLKNEFKFLISFQNENVFDETGMPKERFSAKCLPNSPCSLEIQATKLEDSAVYFCASSREGAMEQFFGPGTRLTVL.

V and J are TRBV6-1 and TRBJ2-7; maybe TRBD1 (6 bases). V was clipped by 6 bases and J by 3 bases, with 12 bases between them. CDR3 length: 13 amino acids. Germline V gene sequence: CDR1 MNHNS, CDR2 SASEGT. This CDR3 is CASRFTGSYEQYF. The CDR3 DNA reads as TGTGCCAGCAGATTTACAGGGAGCTACGAGCAGTACTTC.

A few counts support this clone. The V and J genes are TRBV10-2 and TRBJ2-7, with D possibly matching TRBD2 (5 bases). Trimming cost V 4 bases and J 7 bases, with 17 bases left between them. The V gene's germline CDR1 is WSHSY and CDR2 SAAADI. This CDR3 is built from 14 residues. DNA for the CDR3: TGCGCCAGCAGTGGAGTGAACGCCCCGGGGGAGCAGTACTTC. Translating it yields CASSGVNAPGEQYF.

This sequence joins TRBV28 and TRBJ2-2; possible D gene TRBD1, 6 bases. Germline CDR1 reads MDHEN; CDR2 reads SYDVKM. The CDR3 sequence is 15 residues long. Trimming removed 3 bases at V and 4 bases at J, with 12 bases between. The CDR3 loop is CASSFAGAGTGELFF. The CDR3 coding sequence is TGTGCCAGCAGTTTCGCAGGGGCGGGCACCGGGGAGCTGTTTTTT.

This sequence joins TRBV29-1 and TRBJ1-1, with D possibly matching TRBD1 (5 bases). Deletions cut 4 bases from V and 11 bases from J, with 17 bases between. Germline CDR1 reads SQVTM; CDR2 reads ANQGSEA. The CDR3 has 12 amino acids. The CDR3 DNA follows: TGCAGCGTTGGGGGGGGGATACGGTCCGCTTTCTTT. Protein product: CSVGGGIRSAFF.

This clone was observed a single time. The V and J genes are TRBV19 and TRBJ1-2; 10 positions match TRBD1. The V and J ends lost 0 bases and 6 bases, in that order; junction bases with no gene match: 16. CDR1 and CDR2 (germline): LNHDA, SQIVND (reference sequence). The CDR3 length is 19 residues. The CDR3 DNA reads TGTGCCAGTAGTATAGATGGGCCCCGGACAGGGGGGGGATACAATGGCTACACCTTC. Encoded protein: CASSIDGPRTGGGYNGYTF.

The genes are TRBV11-2 and TRBJ1-3; D not certain. V was trimmed by 7 bases and J by 3 bases, leaving 10 bases between them. From germline, CDR1 is SGHAT and CDR2 FQNNGV. The length of the CDR3 is 13 residues. The CDR3 loop is CASTPSLGNTIYF. The CDR3 DNA reads TGTGCCAGCACCCCCTCACTTGGAAACACCATATATTTT.

The chain employs TRBV21-1 and TRBJ2-7; TRBD1 reflects the table's D call only, with no check against the DNA. TRBV21-1 is flagged as a pseudogene. The CDR3 runs to 15 residues. The CDR3 is CASSKVLDRYYEQYF. DNA for the CDR3: TGTGCCAGCAGCAAAGTGTTGGACAGGTACTACGAGCAGTACTTC.

The chain has TRBV5-1 and TRBJ2-7, with TRBD2 matching 10 bases. The V gene end was trimmed by 0 bases and the J gene end by 4 bases; junction bases not matched to a gene: 7. The CDR3 is made up of 16 amino acids. Per germline, CDR1 SGHRS and CDR2 YFSETQ. DNA for the CDR3: TGCGCCAGCAGCTTGGGTCTAGCGGGAGTCGGGTACGAGCAGTACTTC. Translated: CASSLGLAGVGYEQYF.

The gene calls are TRBV19 and TRBJ2-1, with D maybe TRBD1 (6 bases). The CDR3 runs 14 residues. The V gene lost 7 bases and the J gene lost 7 bases, with 17 bases spanning the gap. The germline CDR1 and CDR2 sequences are LNHDA and SQIVND (reference sequence). This CDR3 is CASIGRGARNEQFF. Written as DNA, the CDR3 is TGTGCCAGTATCGGCAGGGGCGCTAGGAATGAGCAGTTCTTC.

The rearrangement uses TRBV9 and TRBJ2-7; possibly TRBD2 for D (6 bases). Deletions cut 3 bases from V and 6 bases from J, with 19 bases between. This CDR3 is 15 amino acids long. Germline V lookup: CDR1 SGDLS, CDR2 YYNGEE. CDR3 in DNA: TGTGCCAGCAGCGCGACCGGGAGCCCTTGGGGCGAGCAGTACTTC. Its translation is CASSATGSPWGEQYF.